This TCR beta chain was documented in a study of T-cell memory formation after mild COVID-19. Study in general: TCR clustering was largely donor specific. Study observations and caveats: Contracting CD4+ clones lay largely in CM and EM, with CD8+ ones residing in EMRA. The finding that pre-infection memory included some responding clones suggested that cross-reactive memory joined.

Of note for this clonotype: Its antigen is currently unknown.

The CDR3 runs 17 residues. CDR1 and CDR2 (germline): LNHNV, YYDKDF (reference sequence). V dropped 5 bases and J dropped 0; count of bases not matched to a gene: 10. 5'RACE with constant-segment primers yielded barcoded, UMI-tagged TCR alpha and TCR beta cDNA libraries. MiXCR, run by TCRdb on the 5' RACE reads, gives a single entry per CDR3 protein. Of about 210,000 distinct CDR3 sequences in the sample, over 9.5% are singletons; the top ten hold less than 4%. This clonotype originated in a man aged 18 to 30 who had mild COVID-19 (a few samples of this study predate the infection). Cell type and time point are not known. This chain links TRBV15 with TRBJ2-3, with TRBD2 matching over 8 bases. Sequencing input: PBMCs or a T cell subset sorted from them (not recorded which). CDR3 sequence reads: CATSGGRGASSTDTQYF. DNA of the CDR3: TGTGCCACCAGCGGGGGGCGGGGGGCGTCTAGCACAGATACGCAGTATTTT.